This T cell receptor beta chain was profiled in a study of blood T cells in healthy people across ages. On this clonotype: Its antigen is currently unknown.

Looked up from germline, CDR1 is MGHRA and CDR2 is YSYEKL. CDR3 length equals 15 residues. Deletions cut 5 bases from V and 5 bases from J, with 19 bases between. Study-level findings and limits: A roughly linear age-dependent decrease characterized TCR beta diversity per million T cells.

The authors ran a second PCR of roughly 6 to 12 cycles using a sample-barcoded 5' primer and a J-beta primer mix. A 12-random-nucleotide template-switch adaptor tagged each cDNA molecule. TCRdb recomputed calls from the 5' RACE reads with MiXCR, one row per CDR3 protein. The sample lists about 1.6 million distinct CDR3 sequences; almost 35% were seen once. Donors were healthy Caucasian individuals from Russia aged about 6 to 90. Sequenced material: blood. V is TRBV4-1 and J is TRBJ2-7; D perhaps matches TRBD1 (6 bases). This clonotype was sampled from a woman aged 25 to 45 in good health. Written as DNA, the CDR3 is TGCGCCAGCAGCGCCCTCAGGGGAAAGGGCGACGAGCAGTACTTC. It translates to CASSALRGKGDEQYF.